One sample yielded the 29 T cell receptor beta chains listed below, sequenced in a study of blood T cell repertoires in COVID-19. Here immunoSEQ multiplex PCR was the method, and the copy in TCRdb shows in-frame clones only, minus some. There are 150,000 to 200,000 clones in the sample; 75% to 90% occur only once, and over 2.5% lies in the top ten. Sequencing input: peripheral blood. The receptor source for this set is a man between 60 and 75 years old with acute or convalescent COVID-19.

This clone was observed a few times. This chain joins TRBV29-1 and TRBJ2-3, with D possibly matching TRBD2 (5 bases). Germline V gives CDR1 SQVTM, CDR2 ANQGSEA. CDR3 size: 14 residues. V shed 6 bases and J shed 2 bases, with 15 bases lying between them. CDR3 sequence (DNA): TGCAGCGTCGGGGAGTGGAACCCCACAGATACGCAGTATTTT. Translation gives CSVGEWNPTDTQYF.

The V gene is TRBV6-5, the J gene TRBJ2-3, with 7 bases lining up with TRBD2. The CDR3 consists of 14 residues. Per the germline V gene, CDR1 is MNHEY and CDR2 is SVGAGI. V was pared by 1 base and J by 6 bases, with 4 bases of the junction left unmatched. The chain's CDR3 is CASSYFGGTDTQYF. The CDR3 nucleotides are TGTGCCAGCAGTTACTTCGGGGGGACGGATACGCAGTATTTT.

The genes are TRBV29-1 and TRBJ2-7; maybe TRBD2 (6 bases). The CDR3 covers 14 residues. The V and J ends lost 4 bases and 4 bases respectively, with 17 bases between them. The germline V gene has CDR1 SQVTM and CDR2 ANQGSEA. The CDR3 sequence: CSVAGTHEGYEQYF. In DNA, the CDR3 is TGCAGCGTTGCCGGGACTCACGAGGGGTACGAGCAGTACTTC.

J is TRBJ2-1 and V is TRBV6-2 or TRBV6-3; D remains unclear. The CDR3 consists of 11 residues. Germline V gene lookup returns CDR1 MNHEY and CDR2 SVGEGT. V lost 4 bases to trimming and J lost 6 bases, with 4 bases between them. CDR3 protein: CASSFLNEQFF. For the CDR3, the DNA is TGTGCCAGCAGTTTCCTCAATGAGCAGTTCTTC.

This chain joins TRBV11-2 and TRBJ2-1; D remains ambiguous. Germline V gives CDR1 SGHAT, CDR2 FQNNGV. V dropped 3 bases and J dropped 8 bases, with 11 bases sitting between them. The CDR3 is 13 residues long. The CDR3: CASSFRSGYEQFF. The CDR3 DNA follows: TGTGCCAGCAGCTTCAGGTCCGGATATGAGCAGTTCTTC.

This clone has a single count. This sequence joins TRBV7-9 and TRBJ1-6; 7 bases line up with TRBD1. After removal of 4 bases from V and 7 bases from J, the junction contained 13 bases not matched to a gene. The germline V gene encodes CDR1 SEHNR and CDR2 FQNEAQ (reference sequence). There are 17 residues in the CDR3. CDR3 residues: CASSSFPTGAGNSPLHF. The CDR3 DNA reads TGTGCCAGCAGCTCTTTCCCCACAGGGGCTGGCAATTCACCCCTCCACTTT.

This chain joins TRBV27 and TRBJ1-1; TRBD1 might be the D (6 bases). V dropped 6 bases and J dropped 0 bases, with 11 bases sitting between them. Per germline, CDR1 MNHEY and CDR2 SMNVEV (reference sequence). There are 14 residues in the CDR3. The CDR3 here is CASRPPGVNTEAFF. The CDR3 DNA follows: TGTGCCAGCAGGCCCCCAGGGGTGAACACTGAAGCTTTCTTT.

This clone showed up just a few times. This chain uses TRBV5-4 with TRBJ2-7; 9 bases fit TRBD1. V lost 4 bases and J lost 2; bases outside the gene matches: 4. CDR1 is SGHNT and CDR2 is YYREEE in the germline V gene (reference sequence). The CDR3 spans 14 residues. This CDR3 is CASSTGQGTYEQYF. CDR3 DNA sequence: TGTGCCAGCAGCACGGGACAGGGAACCTACGAGCAGTACTTC.

The rearrangement links TRBV14 to TRBJ1-6, with TRBD1 identical over 9 bases. V trimming: 4 bases; J trimming: 8 bases; junction bases outside the gene matches: 12. Germline lookup yields CDR1 SGHDN and CDR2 FVKESK. This CDR3 comprises 17 residues. The CDR3 nucleotides are TGTGCCAGCAGCCCGGGACAGGGCGGGGTGTGGTATTCACCCCTCCACTTT. Its translation: CASSPGQGGVWYSPLHF.

V gene TRBV7-8 combines with J gene TRBJ1-1, with a tentative D call TRBD1 (5 bases). This CDR3 has 13 amino acids. The germline V and J ends were trimmed by 2 bases and 7 bases, with 11 bases remaining between them. The germline V gene has CDR1 SGHVS and CDR2 FQNEAQ. CDR3 DNA: TGTGCCAGCAGCTTACATCGGGGGGGTGAAGCTTTCTTT. Translated, it gives CASSLHRGGEAFF.

The chain couples TRBV5-4 to TRBJ2-7; 7 nucleotides agree with TRBD2. J gave up 2 bases and V 5 bases, and 10 bases lay outside the gene matches. The CDR3 runs 15 residues. Germline V gene lookup returns CDR1 SGHNT and CDR2 YYREEE (reference sequence). The CDR3 DNA follows: TGTGCCAGCAGGACCTATAGCGGGCCCCCCTACGAGCAGTACTTC. This codes for CASRTYSGPPYEQYF.

This chain links TRBV19 with TRBJ1-6; 7 nucleotides agree with TRBD1. Unmatched junction bases numbered 16, after V lost 10 bases and J lost 7 bases. The CDR3 is made up of 16 amino acids. The V gene's germline CDR1 is LNHDA and CDR2 SQIVND (reference sequence). The CDR3 coding sequence is TGTGCCACCCGCCCCCGAGGACAGGTTTACAATTCACCCCTCCACTTT. It is translated as CATRPRGQVYNSPLHF.

V and J are TRBV7-2 and TRBJ2-7; tentative D call: TRBD2 (6 bases). The V and J ends lost 5 bases and 6 bases respectively, with 23 bases between them. The CDR3 is 16 amino acids. Germline lookup yields CDR1 SGHTA and CDR2 FQGNSA. This CDR3 reads CASSDPPRGKGFEQYF. Here the CDR3 DNA reads TGTGCCAGCAGCGATCCCCCCCGCGGGAAGGGCTTCGAGCAGTACTTC. Full variable domain (rest looked up from reference TRBV7-2 and TRBJ2-7): GAGVSQSPSNKVTEKGKDVELRCDPISGHTALYWYRQSLGQGLEFLIYFQGNSAPDKSGLPSDRFSAERTGGSVSTLTIQRTQQEDSAVYLCASSDPPRGKGFEQYFGPGTRLTVT.

V gene TRBV29-1 combines with J gene TRBJ2-4, with 10 bases that match TRBD1. The CDR3 runs 17 residues. Germline trimming cut 4 bases from V and 0 bases from J; bases unmatched to any gene: 9. CDR1 and CDR2 from the germline V gene are SQVTM and ANQGSEA. The CDR3 DNA reads as TGCAGCGTTGGGACAGGGGGGAGTTACGCAGCCAAAAACATTCAGTACTTC. Protein: CSVGTGGSYAAKNIQYF.

As DNA, the CDR3 is TGTGCCTGGAGAGGGGGTTTTAACACTGAAGCTTTCTTT. It codes for CAWRGGFNTEAFF. This chain joins TRBV30 and TRBJ1-1; D may be TRBD1 (6 bases). The CDR3 sequence is 13 residues long. Trimming removed 3 bases from V and 2 bases from J, with 10 bases in between. Germline V gene lookup returns CDR1 GTSNPN and CDR2 SVGIG (reference sequence).

The chain carries TRBV7-6 and TRBJ2-2; TRBD1 might be the D (7 bases). The CDR3 length is 16 residues. V was cut by 1 base and J by 1 base, with 10 bases left in between. The V gene's germline CDR1 is SGHVS and CDR2 FNYEAQ. The CDR3 spells CASSLGQGGNTGELFF. The CDR3 coding sequence is TGTGCCAGCAGCTTAGGACAGGGAGGGAACACCGGGGAGCTGTTTTTT.

The rearrangement uses TRBV24-1 and TRBJ1-1; D gene ambiguous. CDR1 and CDR2 from the germline V gene are KGHDR and SFDVKD. CDR3 length equals 14 residues. V dropped 3 bases and J dropped 2 bases, with 9 bases sitting between them. CDR3 region: CATSDARHNTEAFF. The CDR3 region has the DNA TGTGCCACCAGTGATGCAAGACACAACACTGAAGCTTTCTTT.

This clone was recorded a few times. The chain links TRBV7-2 to TRBJ1-2; D gene unclear. The V end lost 5 bases, the J end lost 0 bases, and 13 bases lay between the germline ends. The CDR3 covers 15 residues. In germline, CDR1 is SGHTA, CDR2 FQGNSA. The CDR3 loop reads CASSPMRNANYGYTF. CDR3 coding DNA: TGTGCCAGCAGCCCGATGCGGAACGCTAACTATGGCTACACCTTC.

The V and J genes are TRBV4-1 and TRBJ1-4; maybe TRBD1 (6 bases). The V end was cut by 5 bases, the J end by 6 bases, with 13 bases between. The CDR3 extends over 14 amino acids. Germline CDR1 reads MGHRA; CDR2 reads YSYEKL. This CDR3 is CASSAPGDYEKLFF. For the CDR3, the DNA is TGCGCCAGCAGCGCACCAGGGGATTATGAAAAACTGTTTTTT.

The chain is built from TRBV28 and TRBJ1-2; maybe TRBD1 (5 bases). The ends were cut back, 3 bases at V and 4 bases at J, with 9 bases in the middle. The CDR3 runs 13 residues. The germline V gene encodes CDR1 MDHEN and CDR2 SYDVKM. CDR3 sequence (DNA): TGTGCCAGCAGTTTCGGAGGGGCCTATGGCTACACCTTC. This encodes CASSFGGAYGYTF.

This sequence joins TRBV4-2 and TRBJ2-5, with 8 bases matching TRBD2. Germline V gives CDR1 LGHNA, CDR2 YNFKEQ. V trimming: 8 bases; J trimming: 1 base; junction bases outside the gene matches: 12. The CDR3 covers 16 residues. The CDR3 loop is CASFPSGRGPQETQYF. CDR3 sequence (DNA): TGTGCCAGCTTTCCTTCCGGGAGGGGCCCCCAAGAGACCCAGTACTTC.

The V gene is TRBV10-3, the J gene TRBJ1-2, with TRBD1 matching 7 bases. There are 14 residues in the CDR3. From germline, CDR1 is ENHRY and CDR2 SYGVKD. After removal of 6 bases from V and 3 bases from J, the junction contained 7 bases not matched to a gene. The CDR3 spells CAIRGQGVDYGYTF. The CDR3 bases are TGTGCCATCAGGGGTCAGGGGGTGGACTATGGCTACACCTTC.

The chain couples TRBV7-2 to TRBJ2-1, with TRBD2 matching 10 bases. The germline CDR1 and CDR2 sequences are SGHTA and FQGNSA. V was pared by 3 bases and J by 5 bases, with 4 bases of the junction left unmatched. This CDR3 is 15 amino acids long. This CDR3 reads CASSFALAGNNEQFF. The CDR3 coding sequence is TGTGCCAGCAGCTTCGCACTAGCGGGAAACAATGAGCAGTTCTTC.

The DNA of the CDR3 is TGTGCCAGCAGCCTCCGGACTTTCAGCTCTGGAAACACCATATATTTT. Its protein is CASSLRTFSSGNTIYF. J is TRBJ1-3 and V is TRBV7-2; D gene ambiguous. Trimming took 5 bases from V and 0 from J, leaving 14 bases between them. The CDR3 runs 16 residues. Per the germline V gene, CDR1 is SGHTA and CDR2 is FQGNSA.

A note on this clone: Other nucleotide sequences from this sample produce the same CDR3. The V call is TRBV2, the J call TRBJ2-5; possible D gene TRBD2, 6 bases. Trimming cost V 6 bases and J 4 bases, with 9 bases left between them. Per germline, CDR1 SNHLY and CDR2 FYNNEI. This CDR3 is built from 12 residues. The CDR3 is CASSQGGETQYF. The CDR3 DNA follows: TGTGCCAGCAGCCAGGGAGGAGAGACCCAGTACTTC.

This sequence joins TRBV10-3 and TRBJ2-3, with 9 bases identical to TRBD1. J was trimmed by 6 bases and V by 6 bases; bases with no gene match: 7. Germline CDR1 reads ENHRY; CDR2 reads SYGVKD. The CDR3 runs 14 residues. In DNA, the CDR3 is TGTGCCATCAGCTCACAGGGGGCAGGGGATACGCAGTATTTT. Its protein product is CAISSQGAGDTQYF.

V usage is TRBV10-2 and J usage is TRBJ2-2, with D possibly TRBD2 on 6 matching bases. The CDR3 contains 14 residues. The ends were cut back, 6 bases at V and 0 bases at J, with 8 bases in the middle. Germline V CDR1 and CDR2: WSHSY, SAAADI. CDR3 sequence: CASRLAANTGELFF. In DNA form, the CDR3 reads TGCGCCAGCAGATTAGCGGCGAACACCGGGGAGCTGTTTTTT.

This clone is a singleton in its sample. The rearrangement joins TRBV5-1 to TRBJ2-4, with a possible D match to TRBD2 (5 bases). CDR1 is SGHRS and CDR2 is YFSETQ in the germline V gene. V lost 4 bases to trimming and J lost 0 bases, with 14 bases between them. The CDR3 has 16 amino acids. The CDR3: CASSREEGLAKNIQYF. CDR3 nucleotides: TGCGCCAGCAGCCGCGAAGAGGGATTAGCCAAAAACATTCAGTACTTC.

The V gene is TRBV30, the J gene TRBJ1-3; no clear D. The V end lost 2 bases, the J end lost 0 bases, and 5 bases lay between the germline ends. Germline V gives CDR1 GTSNPN, CDR2 SVGIG (reference sequence). The CDR3 loop spans 13 amino acids. The CDR3 DNA is TGTGCCTGGAGTCAACACTCTGGAAACACCATATATTTT. Protein sequence: CAWSQHSGNTIYF.